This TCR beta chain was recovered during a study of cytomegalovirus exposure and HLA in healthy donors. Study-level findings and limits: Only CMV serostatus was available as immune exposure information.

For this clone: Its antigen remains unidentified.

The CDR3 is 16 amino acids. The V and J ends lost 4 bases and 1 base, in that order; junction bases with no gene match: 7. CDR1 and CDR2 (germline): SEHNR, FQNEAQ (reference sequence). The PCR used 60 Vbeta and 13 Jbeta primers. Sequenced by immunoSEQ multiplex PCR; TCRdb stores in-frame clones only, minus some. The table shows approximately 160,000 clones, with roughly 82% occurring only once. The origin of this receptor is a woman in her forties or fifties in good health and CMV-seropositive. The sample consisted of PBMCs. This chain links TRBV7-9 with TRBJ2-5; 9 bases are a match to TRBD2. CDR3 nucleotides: TGTGCCAGCAGCTACAGACTAGCGGCGATCCAAGAGACCCAGTACTTC. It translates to CASSYRLAAIQETQYF.